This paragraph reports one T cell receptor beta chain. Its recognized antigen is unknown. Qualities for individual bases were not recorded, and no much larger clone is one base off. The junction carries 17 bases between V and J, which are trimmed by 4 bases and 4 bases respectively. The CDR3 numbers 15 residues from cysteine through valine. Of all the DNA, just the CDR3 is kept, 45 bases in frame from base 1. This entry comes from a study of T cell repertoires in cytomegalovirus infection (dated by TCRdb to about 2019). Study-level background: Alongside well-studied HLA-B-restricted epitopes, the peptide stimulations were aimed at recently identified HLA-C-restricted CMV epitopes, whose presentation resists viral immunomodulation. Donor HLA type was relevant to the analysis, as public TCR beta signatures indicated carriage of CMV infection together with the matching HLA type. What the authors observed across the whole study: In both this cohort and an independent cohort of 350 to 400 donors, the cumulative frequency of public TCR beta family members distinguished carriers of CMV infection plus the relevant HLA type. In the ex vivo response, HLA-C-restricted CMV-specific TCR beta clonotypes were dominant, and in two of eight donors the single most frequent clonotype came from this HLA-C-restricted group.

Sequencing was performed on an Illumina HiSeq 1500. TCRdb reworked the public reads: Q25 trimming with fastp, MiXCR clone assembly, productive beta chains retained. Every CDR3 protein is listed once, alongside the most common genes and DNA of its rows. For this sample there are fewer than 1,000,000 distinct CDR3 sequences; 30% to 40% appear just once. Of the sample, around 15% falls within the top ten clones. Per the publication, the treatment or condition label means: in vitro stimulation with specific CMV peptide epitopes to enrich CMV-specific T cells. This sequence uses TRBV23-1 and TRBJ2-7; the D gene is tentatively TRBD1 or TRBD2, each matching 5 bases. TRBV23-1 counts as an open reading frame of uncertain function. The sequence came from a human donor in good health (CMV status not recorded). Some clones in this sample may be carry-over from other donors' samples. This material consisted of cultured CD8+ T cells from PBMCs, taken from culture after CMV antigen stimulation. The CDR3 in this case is CASSRSWGSPYEQYV. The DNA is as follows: TGCGCCAGCAGTCGGTCGTGGGGGTCTCCTTACGAGCAGTACGTC.